This T cell receptor beta chain comes out of a study of blood T cells in healthy people across ages. Points from the study as a whole: Diversity estimates drawn from one million T cells were deemed underestimates.

A second PCR of 7 to 11 cycles used a sample-barcoded 5' primer and a J-beta primer mix. TCRdb reprocessed the 5' RACE reads via MiXCR and lists one record per CDR3 protein. The sample lists roughly 1.6 million distinct CDR3 sequences; 30% to 40% were seen once. The sample, around 9.9 milliliters of peripheral blood, was drawn from each donor. This clonotype showed up just once. The antigen is not known. Losses at the gene ends were 4 bases for V and 7 bases for J; bases not matched to a gene: 8. The CDR3 is 17 amino acids. Germline values: CDR1 SGHRS, CDR2 YFSETQ. The sequence derives from a woman aged 30 to 39 in good health. The chain employs TRBV5-1 and TRBJ2-1; 16 bases agree with TRBD2. The sequenced sample was blood. Written as DNA, the CDR3 is TGCGCCAGCAGCCCGGGACTAGCGGGAGGGACGGGGAATGAGCAGTTCTTC. Protein sequence: CASSPGLAGGTGNEQFF. Drawing the rest from reference TRBV5-1 and TRBJ2-1, the complete variable domain is KAGVTQTPRYLIKTRGQQVTLSCSPISGHRSVSWYQQTPGQGLQFLFEYFSETQRNKGNFPGRFSGRQFSNSRSEMNVSTLELGDSALYLCASSPGLAGGTGNEQFFGPGTRLTVL.